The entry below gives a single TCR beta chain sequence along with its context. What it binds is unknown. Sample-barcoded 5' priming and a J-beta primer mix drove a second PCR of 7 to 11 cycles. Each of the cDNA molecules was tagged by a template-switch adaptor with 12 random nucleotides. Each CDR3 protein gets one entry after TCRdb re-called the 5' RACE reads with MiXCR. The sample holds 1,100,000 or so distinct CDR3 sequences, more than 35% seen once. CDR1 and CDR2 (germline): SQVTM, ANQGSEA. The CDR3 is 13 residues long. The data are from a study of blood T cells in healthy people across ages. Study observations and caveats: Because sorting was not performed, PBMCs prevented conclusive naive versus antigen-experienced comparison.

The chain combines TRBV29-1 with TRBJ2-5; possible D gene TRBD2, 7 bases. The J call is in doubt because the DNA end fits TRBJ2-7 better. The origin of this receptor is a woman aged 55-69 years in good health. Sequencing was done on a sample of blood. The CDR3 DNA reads TGCAGCGTTGCCGTGGGGGGGCTTTACGAGCAGTACTTC. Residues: CSVAVGGLYEQYF.